What follows is one T cell receptor beta chain and its context. The method was immunoSEQ multiplex PCR; TCRdb's version includes in-frame clones alone and lacks a portion of them. The table includes about 120,000 clones, 84% detected once. This sample is drawn from a study of blood T cell repertoires in COVID-19. Across the whole study: PBMCs, B-cell-depleted T cells, or T cells were the source of the cDNA or gDNA that made up the material.

The germline gives CDR1 LNHDA, CDR2 SQIVND (reference sequence). CDR3 size: 14 residues. The V end lost 4 bases, the J end lost 8 bases, and 15 bases lay between the germline ends. The sample was PBMCs or T cells enriched from blood (not recorded which). The chain employs TRBV19 and TRBJ1-5; D is possibly TRBD1 (5 bases). The TCR comes from a young woman who had recovered from COVID-19. CDR3 bases: TGTGCCAGTAGTAACGGGGGACGGGGGAAGCCCCAGCATTTT. As protein: CASSNGGRGKPQHF.